One T cell receptor (beta chain) is described in this entry. What it binds is unknown. This record comes from a study of CXCR3-negative and CXCR3-positive naive CD8 T cells. General study results and limits: A higher hydrophobicity marked the TRB CDR3s of CXCR3-positive naive cells versus CXCR3-negative naive cells. The authors found comparable surface CD5 between naive subsets and inferred TCR strength from TRB CDR3 properties. The TRBV-TRBJ usage of naive CXCR3-negative and CXCR3-positive cells was similar, but that of memory cells differed.

Germline-derived CDR1 and CDR2 are SGHRS and YFSETQ. This CDR3 has 14 amino acids. Preparation of TRB cDNA libraries relied on 5' RACE carrying UMI labels. TCRdb reprocessed the 5' RACE reads, with one entry per CDR3 protein and no DNA. The sample holds about 110,000 distinct CDR3 sequences. This TCR derives from a human donor in good health. Some clones in this sample may be carry-over from other donors' samples. The chain couples TRBV5-1 to TRBJ2-7; as DNA is missing, the TRBD2 call by TCRdb cannot be tested. Sequencing was performed on naive CXCR3+ CD8+ T cells from blood. Stated subset: CD45RO-CCR7+CD27+CD95- naive CD8+ T cells expressing CXCR3 (TNR3+). The CDR3 is CDSSWTSGVSEQYF.